This TCR beta chain was identified during a study of regulatory T cells in long-lasting Graves disease. V lost 0 bases and J 1 base, leaving 8 bases between the germline ends. CDR1 is SGHRS, CDR2 YFSETQ, per germline. The CDR3 runs to 15 residues. A word on this clonotype: Its target is unknown.

Time point given: newly diagnosed GD, antithyroid drugs for less than 3 months. Making the TCR library involved RNA that had been extracted from PBMCs. Findings and caveats of the study: Whereas about a thousand public clonotypes were shared by new patients, persistent patients shared more, at under 3,000.

With iRepertoire HTBI primers and Arm-PCR of CDR3 regions, TCR beta libraries were built. TCRdb called the multiplex PCR reads again in MiXCR, with one record for every CDR3 protein. The sample lists approximately 540,000 distinct CDR3 sequences; more than 10% were seen once. This sample was also put to use in a study of T cells in Graves' hyperthyroidism and ophthalmopathy. That source reports: The HTBI primer set served for first-round RT-PCR of the TCR CDR3. In the blood, most expanded thyroid clonotypes above 0.001 appeared as well.

The chain is built from TRBV5-1 and TRBJ1-3, with unresolved D. This receptor was obtained from a woman in her twenties or thirties with Graves disease. Here the sequenced sample was peripheral blood mononuclear cells (PBMCs), taken at new diagnosis, from a patient treated with antithyroid drugs. The CDR3 DNA reads as TGCGCCAGCAGCTTGGAGGCAGTGTCTGGAAACACCATATATTTT. Protein sequence: CASSLEAVSGNTIYF. The entire variable domain, with the rest obtained from reference TRBV5-1 and TRBJ1-3, is as follows: KAGVTQTPRYLIKTRGQQVTLSCSPISGHRSVSWYQQTPGQGLQFLFEYFSETQRNKGNFPGRFSGRQFSNSRSEMNVSTLELGDSALYLCASSLEAVSGNTIYFGEGSWLTVV.